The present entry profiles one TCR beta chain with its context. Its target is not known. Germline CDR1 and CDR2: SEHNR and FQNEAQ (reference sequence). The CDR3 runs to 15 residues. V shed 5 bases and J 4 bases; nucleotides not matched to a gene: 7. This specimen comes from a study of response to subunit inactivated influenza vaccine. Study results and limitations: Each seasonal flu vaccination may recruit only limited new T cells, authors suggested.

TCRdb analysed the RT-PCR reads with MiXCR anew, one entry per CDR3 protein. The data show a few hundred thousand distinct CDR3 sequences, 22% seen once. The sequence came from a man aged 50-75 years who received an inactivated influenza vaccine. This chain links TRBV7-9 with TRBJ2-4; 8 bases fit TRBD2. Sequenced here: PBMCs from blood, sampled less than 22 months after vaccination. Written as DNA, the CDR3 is TGTGCCAGCAGCCTCGGGACTAGAGAGAAAAACATTCAGTACTTC. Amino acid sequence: CASSLGTREKNIQYF.